This TCR beta chain was documented in a study of regulatory T cells in long-lasting Graves disease. This clonotype was counted many times. A much larger clonotype is one base distant, so this may be a read error. Building the TCR beta libraries relied on iRepertoire HTBI primers, and CDR3 regions underwent Arm-PCR. TCRdb ran MiXCR on the multiplex PCR reads and lists one entry per CDR3 protein. The sample holds under 800,000 distinct CDR3 sequences, roughly 15% seen once. This CDR3 is 15 amino acids long. Germline CDR1 and CDR2: MNHNS and SASEGT. Trimming took 6 bases from V and 0 from J; bases not matched to a gene: 2. Noted time point: newly diagnosed GD, antithyroid drugs for less than 3 months. After RNA was extracted from PBMCs, the TCR library was made from it. Separately, the same data were catalogued under a study of T cells in Graves' hyperthyroidism and ophthalmopathy. That work states: Graves' hyperthyroidism was deemed stable given no ophthalmopathy progression within 18 months.

The chain carries TRBV6-1 and TRBJ2-3; TRBD2 agrees at 11 bases. The TCR was taken from a woman aged 30 to 39 with Graves disease. This sample comprised peripheral blood mononuclear cells (PBMCs), obtained at new diagnosis, from a patient treated with antithyroid drugs. CDR3 sequence reads: CASRRTSGSTDTQYF. CDR3 bases: TGTGCCAGCAGACGGACTAGCGGGAGCACAGATACGCAGTATTTT.